This TCR beta chain appears in the sequencing data of a study of OX40 agonist ivuxolimab in advanced cancers. Assay: immunoSEQ multiplex PCR; the TCRdb copy retains only in-frame clones and omits some. Counted here are about 40,000 clones, roughly 86% occurring once; the ten biggest clones make up roughly 22%. Germline CDR1 and CDR2: LGHNA and YSLEER. Trimming cost V 1 base and J 8 bases; bases outside gene matches: 3. The CDR3 is 13 residues long. This receptor was identified in an adult with an advanced solid tumor such as melanoma, head and neck, liver or kidney cancer. V gene TRBV4-3 combines with J gene TRBJ1-2; 8 bases are a match to TRBD1. The input for sequencing was CD4+ or CD8+ T cells sorted from blood, taken in a trial of the OX40 agonist ivuxolimab. The chain's CDR3 is CASSQAGGWGYTF. The DNA of the CDR3 is TGCGCCAGCAGCCAAGCAGGGGGCTGGGGCTACACCTTC.